The entry below gives a single T cell receptor beta chain sequence along with its context. Its antigen is as yet unknown. The entry originates in a study of T cell responses to AZD1222 COVID-19 vaccine. Second-dose recipients at about 4 or about 12 weeks were treated as one pooled group. Study-level points and caveats: The donor cohort was predominantly white British with a female majority, and clonal diversity may have been underestimated. Researchers took repertoire samples only after the peak T cell response had come. Rises in breadth and depth of Spike-specific TCRs came after two AZD1222 doses.

Profiling relied on immunoSEQ multiplex PCR, and the TCRdb table lists in-frame clones only, not all of them. Here the sample spans some 170,000 clones, 85% to 95% being singletons. Sequences were derived from peripheral blood, sampled 28 days after the second AZD1222 dose. This TCR came from an adult who received the AZD1222 COVID-19 vaccine.

CDR3 loop: CASSLRGIYGYTF. The CDR3 DNA follows: TGTGCCAGCAGTCTGAGGGGGATCTATGGCTACACCTTC. The chain links TRBV12-3 or TRBV12-4 to TRBJ1-2, with D perhaps matching TRBD1 (6 bases). The V and J ends lost 5 bases and 4 bases respectively, with 11 bases between them. This CDR3 region has 13 residues.